What follows is one TCR beta chain and its context. The data were obtained in a study of blood T cell repertoires in COVID-19. Study context: The United States, Italy and Spain were the sources of the acute and convalescent COVID-19 samples.

The table came from immunoSEQ multiplex PCR; TCRdb's copy has only in-frame clones and leaves some out. The table includes 60,000 to 85,000 clones, 89% detected once. There are 16 residues in the CDR3. V trimming: 0 bases; J trimming: 5 bases; junction bases outside the gene matches: 8. CDR1 and CDR2 (germline): LNHDA, SQIVND (reference sequence). J is TRBJ1-1 and V is TRBV19, with 8 bases aligning to TRBD1. This clonotype was sampled from a woman aged 45-65 years with active COVID-19. The source material was peripheral blood. The CDR3 protein is CASSIDLDREGTEAFF. CDR3 nucleotide sequence: TGTGCCAGTAGTATAGATTTGGACAGGGAAGGGACTGAAGCTTTCTTT.